This T cell receptor beta chain was obtained from a study of cytomegalovirus exposure and HLA in healthy donors. Study-level information: Across some 400 genotyped donors, around 80% landed in the Caucasian-associated ancestry cluster.

In the PCR, 60 Vbeta and 13 Jbeta primers were used. Data came from immunoSEQ multiplex PCR; TCRdb stores just in-frame clones and leaves some out. Among 110,000 to 150,000 clones listed, 75% were seen once. This CDR3 is 14 amino acids long. CDR1 is SGHAT, CDR2 FQNNGV, per germline. Unmatched junction bases numbered 6, after V lost 5 bases and J lost 7 bases. Study observations and caveats: Prior analysis indicated that the majority of TCR beta V segments exhibited productivity approximately 90% or approximately 30% of the time.

Worth noting for this clone: The antigen remains undetermined.

The sequence was obtained from a middle-aged man in good health and CMV-seronegative. The chain combines TRBV11-2 with TRBJ1-2, with 11 bases matching TRBD1. Sequencing was performed on PBMCs. The CDR3, as DNA: TGTGCCAGCAGCGGGACAGGGGGTGGACGTGGCTACACCTTC. Protein product: CASSGTGGGRGYTF.